A single sample is the source of the 6 T cell receptor beta chains below, sequenced in a study of blood T cell repertoires in COVID-19. Profiled with immunoSEQ multiplex PCR; TCRdb holds only in-frame clones, not every one. The repertoire holds around 200,000 clones, about 84% seen once, with about 5.6% in the top ten. Material for sequencing was PBMCs or T cells enriched from blood (not recorded which). Source of these receptors: a man between 40 and 49 years old with acute COVID-19.

This chain connects TRBV15 to TRBJ1-1; 11 bases agree with TRBD1. The CDR3 covers 14 residues. Germline V CDR1 and CDR2: LNHNV, YYDKDF (reference sequence). V lost 5 bases, J lost 5 bases, and 4 bases stayed unmatched. In DNA, the CDR3 is TGTGCCACCAGCTCGGACAGGGGGCGGACTGAAGCTTTCTTT. It encodes CATSSDRGRTEAFF.

This clone has a single count. The rearrangement joins TRBV19 to TRBJ2-3; 10 bases are a match to TRBD2. V gave up 4 bases and J gave up 4 bases; unmatched junction bases: 5. CDR1 is LNHDA, CDR2 SQIVND, per germline (reference sequence). The CDR3 spans 15 residues. The CDR3 DNA follows: TGTGCCAGTAGTAGGCTAGCGGGAGATCCAGATACGCAGTATTTT. As protein: CASSRLAGDPDTQYF.

This clone appeared once. At one end, the junction sequence differs from germline, possibly due to a read error. The chain has TRBV27 and TRBJ2-7; TRBD1 aligns across 8 bases. Germline lookup yields CDR1 MNHEY and CDR2 SMNVEV (reference sequence). The length of the CDR3 is 13 residues. The CDR3 protein is CASKTGVSSEQYF. The CDR3 region has the DNA TGTGCCAGTAAGACAGGGGTCTCCTCCGAGCAGTACTTC.

As for this clone: Distinct nucleotide sequences in the sample also encode this CDR3. The chain couples TRBV24-1 to TRBJ1-1; possible D gene TRBD1, 5 bases. The CDR3 extends over 15 amino acids. Germline CDR1 reads KGHDR; CDR2 reads SFDVKD. Trimming shortened V by 4 bases and J by 1 base, and 12 bases separated the two germline ends. CDR3 sequence: CATSDSTGGNTEAFF. The CDR3 DNA follows: TGTGCCACCAGTGACTCCACAGGTGGGAACACTGAAGCTTTCTTT.

Here the CDR3 reads CASSSRGVDTQYF. The CDR3 DNA follows: TGTGCCAGCAGTTCCCGGGGGGTCGATACGCAGTATTTT. The V gene is TRBV12-3 or TRBV12-4, the J gene TRBJ2-3; TRBD2 agrees at 7 bases. V lost 4 bases and J lost 6; bases outside the gene matches: 4. The CDR3 runs 13 residues.

The genes are TRBV2 and TRBJ2-7; D gene unclear. The V and J ends lost 6 bases and 6 bases respectively, with 9 bases between them. Looked up from germline, CDR1 is SNHLY and CDR2 is FYNNEI. CDR3 length: 11 residues. The CDR3 DNA is TGTGCCAGCAGCACCGAGCGCGAGCAGTACTTC. Its translation is CASSTEREQYF. Based on the CDR3 plus reference TRBV2 and TRBJ2-7, the full variable domain is EPEVTQTPSHQVTQMGQEVILRCVPISNHLYFYWYRQILGQKVEFLVSFYNNEISEKSEIFDDQFSVERPDGSNFTLKIRSTKLEDSAMYFCASSTEREQYFGPGTRLTVT.